This T cell receptor (beta chain) came from a study of blood T cell repertoires in COVID-19. For this clone: The same CDR3 also results from other DNA sequences found in this sample.

Repertoires were generated with immunoSEQ multiplex PCR, while TCRdb's copy carries only in-frame clones and drops some. The sample lists roughly 280,000 clones, around 86% occurring once. The sample was peripheral blood. This TCR was recovered from a middle-aged man with acute or convalescent COVID-19.

The CDR3, as DNA: TGTGCCAGCAGCTTAGCGGGGGGAGAGACCCAGTACTTC. Translation: CASSLAGGETQYF. The chain links TRBV7-9 to TRBJ2-5, with D perhaps TRBD2 (6 bases). Per the germline V gene, CDR1 is SEHNR and CDR2 is FQNEAQ (reference sequence). Trimming cost V 0 bases and J 4 bases, with 6 bases left between them. There are 13 residues in the CDR3.